A single sample is the source of the 17 T cell receptor beta chains below, sequenced in a study of long-term antiretroviral therapy in people with HIV. Version v3.0 of the immunoSEQ assay ran at survey level. Sequencing was performed with immunoSEQ multiplex PCR; in TCRdb, only in-frame clones are kept and a portion is missing. The table includes about 28,000 clones, 65% to 85% detected once. This material consisted of unsorted PBMCs, taken 0.4 years after starting antiretroviral therapy. These receptor sequences come from a man in his late teens or twenties with HIV.

The chain combines TRBV5-1 with TRBJ2-1; possible D gene TRBD1, 7 bases. Germline V gene sequence: CDR1 SGHRS, CDR2 YFSETQ. The CDR3 is 17 residues long. V lost 0 bases and J lost 2, with 15 bases in between. The CDR3 bases are TGCGCCAGCAGCTTGGCCAGGGGGGCTAGTACCTACAATGAGCAGTTCTTC. This gives the protein CASSLARGASTYNEQFF.

This sequence joins TRBV27 and TRBJ1-1; maybe TRBD1 (6 bases). Per the germline V gene, CDR1 is MNHEY and CDR2 is SMNVEV (reference sequence). Trimming removed 4 bases from V and 0 bases from J, with 9 bases in between. The CDR3 runs 14 residues. CDR3 coding DNA: TGTGCCAGCAGTTGGACAGCCCTGAACACTGAAGCTTTCTTT. Its translation: CASSWTALNTEAFF.

The rearrangement links TRBV11-3 to TRBJ1-1; D is unclear. Germline lookup yields CDR1 SGHNT and CDR2 YENEEA. This CDR3 contains 13 residues. V was cut by 0 bases and J by 4 bases, with 6 bases left in between. The CDR3 sequence is CASSLDLSTEAFF. The CDR3 bases are TGTGCCAGCAGCTTAGATCTGTCCACTGAAGCTTTCTTT.

The CDR3 region is CASSDGRGTDTQYF. The CDR3 region has the DNA TGTGCCAGCAGTGACGGGCGGGGGACAGATACGCAGTATTTT. The chain is built from TRBV6-4 and TRBJ2-3; TRBD2 matches at 7 bases. The junction had 2 bases not matched to a gene; V was cut back by 2 bases and J by 3 bases. The CDR3 runs 14 residues. CDR1 and CDR2 (germline): MRHNA, SNTAGT.

This chain uses TRBV4-3 with TRBJ2-7, with 7 bases aligning to TRBD1. The V and J ends lost 0 bases and 2 bases, in that order; junction bases with no gene match: 4. Germline CDR1 is LGHNA and CDR2 is YSLEER. The CDR3 consists of 15 residues. CDR3 nucleotides: TGCGCCAGCAGCCAAGATAGGGGGCAGACCTACGAGCAGTACTTC. It is translated as CASSQDRGQTYEQYF.

This chain uses TRBV19 with TRBJ2-7; D not certain. The CDR3 extends over 13 amino acids. The ends were cut back, 3 bases at V and 3 bases at J, with 9 bases in the middle. Germline V gene lookup returns CDR1 LNHDA and CDR2 SQIVND (reference sequence). CDR3 DNA sequence: TGTGCCAGTAGTATTCTTGCGGACTACGAGCAGTACTTC. It yields the protein CASSILADYEQYF. Together with reference TRBV19 and TRBJ2-7, the CDR3 gives the full variable domain: DGGITQSPKYLFRKEGQNVTLSCEQNLNHDAMYWYRQDPGQGLRLIYYSQIVNDFQKGDIAEGYSVSREKKESFPLTVTSAQKNPTAFYLCASSILADYEQYFGPGTRLTVT.

The V and J genes are TRBV7-9 and TRBJ1-4; unclear D gene. The CDR3 sequence is 16 residues long. Germline V lookup: CDR1 SEHNR, CDR2 FQNEAQ (reference sequence). V shed 5 bases and J shed 6 bases, with 19 bases lying between them. The CDR3: CASSPAAAREDEKLFF. The CDR3 DNA is TGTGCCAGCAGCCCCGCCGCGGCGAGGGAGGATGAAAAACTGTTTTTT.

This clone has only one observation. The chain links TRBV11-2 to TRBJ2-3, with a possible D match to TRBD2 (6 bases). Per the germline V gene, CDR1 is SGHAT and CDR2 is FQNNGV. CDR3 length equals 14 residues. The ends were cut back, 5 bases at V and 6 bases at J, with 15 bases in the middle. CDR3 in DNA: TGTGCCAGCAGCCAAGGGACTCAAAGGGATACGCAGTATTTT. Translation: CASSQGTQRDTQYF.

The J gene is TRBJ1-1, the V gene TRBV2; TRBD1 matches 7 bases. The germline CDR1 and CDR2 sequences are SNHLY and FYNNEI. The CDR3 runs 10 residues. With 7 bases clipped from V and 8 bases from J, the junction kept 1 base outside the gene matches. The chain's CDR3 is CASTRGEAFF. The CDR3 nucleotides read TGTGCCAGCACCAGGGGGGAAGCTTTCTTT.

The chain employs TRBV6-1 and TRBJ2-3; possibly TRBD2 for D (6 bases). V lost 2 bases and J 5 bases, leaving 11 bases between the germline ends. CDR3 length equals 14 residues. In germline, CDR1 is MNHNS, CDR2 SASEGT. CDR3 amino acids: CASSETGVRDTQYF. The DNA for the CDR3 is TGTGCCAGCAGTGAAACGGGAGTCAGAGATACGCAGTATTTT.

The chain links TRBV11-2 to TRBJ1-4; D unresolved. Between the trimmed V and J ends, which lost 1 base and 5 bases, there was a span of 8 bases. Per germline, CDR1 SGHAT and CDR2 FQNNGV. The CDR3 has 14 amino acids. CDR3 in amino acids: CASSLVAENEKLFF. In DNA form, the CDR3 reads TGTGCCAGCAGCTTAGTGGCTGAAAATGAAAAACTGTTTTTT.

The chain recombines TRBV9 with TRBJ2-1; possible D gene TRBD1, 5 bases. This CDR3 has 15 amino acids. Germline CDR1 and CDR2: SGDLS and YYNGEE. V was trimmed by 0 bases and J by 5 bases, leaving 12 bases between them. The CDR3 nucleotides read TGTGCCAGCAGCGTAGGACAGATGTCGGACAATGAGCAGTTCTTC. It encodes CASSVGQMSDNEQFF.

V gene TRBV15 combines with J gene TRBJ1-2; tentative D call: TRBD1 (5 bases). The CDR3 has 15 residues. V lost 0 bases and J 7 bases, leaving 15 bases between the germline ends. Germline V gives CDR1 LNHNV, CDR2 YYDKDF (reference sequence). CDR3 region: CATSRDRSGVGGYTF. CDR3 in DNA: TGTGCCACCAGCAGAGATCGTTCGGGGGTAGGTGGCTACACCTTC.

This clone was detected only once. The rearrangement uses TRBV27 and TRBJ1-1, with D unresolved. V was pared by 6 bases and J by 12 bases, with 14 bases between. This CDR3 comprises 11 residues. Germline V CDR1 and CDR2: MNHEY, SMNVEV (reference sequence). The CDR3 here is CASSFGPVTFF. The CDR3 DNA reads as TGTGCCAGCAGCTTCGGACCTGTCACTTTCTTT.

This clone was detected a few times. The genes are TRBV7-8 and TRBJ1-2, with a weak D call TRBD1 (5 bases). V was pared by 5 bases and J by 4 bases, with 8 bases between. The CDR3 totals 12 residues. CDR1 and CDR2 from the germline V gene are SGHVS and FQNEAQ. The CDR3 nucleotides are TGTGCCAGCAGCGTGGGGGGCTATGGCTACACCTTC. It yields the protein CASSVGGYGYTF.

The rearrangement joins TRBV7-3 to TRBJ2-1; a weak D match, TRBD2 (6 bases). V shed 5 bases and J shed 0 bases, with 11 bases lying between them. This CDR3 region has 15 residues. Germline V CDR1 and CDR2: SGHTA, FQGTGA. Here the CDR3 DNA reads TGTGCCAGCAGCGTTAGCGGAAGCTCCTACAATGAGCAGTTCTTC. Encoded protein: CASSVSGSSYNEQFF.

V usage is TRBV19 and J usage is TRBJ1-2; possibly TRBD1 for D (5 bases). CDR3 length: 15 amino acids. CDR1 is LNHDA, CDR2 SQIVND, per germline (reference sequence). Deletions cut 2 bases from V and 2 bases from J, with 12 bases between. The CDR3 DNA follows: TGTGCCAGTAGTATAAGGGTCGGGACCAACTATGGCTACACCTTC. Translated: CASSIRVGTNYGYTF.